A selection of T cell receptor beta chains follows, all from one sample in a study of CD8+ T cells in alopecia areata. The assay was immunoSEQ multiplex PCR, and TCRdb's table has in-frame clones only and misses some. The sample consists of over 150,000 clones, roughly three fifths of them appearing once. The sample comprised CD8+ T cells sorted from blood. The receptors were gathered from a human donor in good health. Both conserved end residues are part of each CDR3. The order of the fields is J gene, V gene, CDR3 protein.

>TRBJ2-4|TRBV7-9
CASSLAGGETKNIQYF
>TRBJ2-3|TRBV30
CAWGLTGASPSSTDTQYF
>TRBJ1-1|TRBV27
CASSDRLGTEAFF
>TRBJ1-1|TRBV27
CASSGTPGRGTEAFF
>TRBJ1-2|TRBV29-1
CSVEYQGSYTF
>TRBJ1-6|TRBV13
CASSSGTVSPLHF
>TRBJ2-5|TRBV19
CATQDREETQYF
>TRBJ1-5|TRBV5-6
CASSLGQYSNQPQHF
>TRBJ1-1|TRBV29-1
CSASGQRNTEAFF
>TRBJ2-7|TRBV11-2
CASSLRGPYEQYF
>TRBJ2-1|TRBV2
CASTPTSGDDNEQFF
>TRBJ2-1|TRBV2
CASSWTDNEQFF
>TRBJ2-1|TRBV6-6
CASSYLGSNEQFF
>TRBJ2-5|TRBV29-1
CSAARQGMRETQYF
>TRBJ1-5|TRBV9
CASSVGTGQPQHF
>TRBJ2-1|TRBV30
CAWSETNEQFF
>TRBJ1-1|TRBV5-6
CASSLATGMSTEAFF
>TRBJ2-1|TRBV25-1
CASSEWGQGVGNEQFF
>TRBJ2-7|TRBV2
CASLVPNYEQYF
>TRBJ1-6|TRBV4-2
CASSLRANNSPLHF
>TRBJ2-2|TRBV15
CATSNPTSGDTGELFF
>TRBJ1-4|TRBV4-1
CASSQGTGIEKLFF
>TRBJ1-1|TRBV9
CASSVSGTRTEAFF
>TRBJ1-1|TRBV27
CASSLSGYSEAFF
>TRBJ2-2|TRBV30
CAWSLLAGANTGELFF
>TRBJ2-5|TRBV18
CASSPPDRGQETQYF
>TRBJ1-1|TRBV5-6
CASSLDRAGLNTEAFF
>TRBJ1-1|TRBV6-4
CASSDQGNTEAFF
>TRBJ2-1|TRBV27
CASSSGSNEQFF
>TRBJ2-7|TRBV2
CASAQGDYDEQYF
>TRBJ1-1|TRBV30
CAWSVTEMNTEAFF
>TRBJ1-1|TRBV4-1
CASSQVQMNTEAFF
>TRBJ1-5|TRBV27
CASSLGTGGGQPQHF